This T cell receptor (beta chain) emerged from a study of blood T cell repertoires in COVID-19. Study context: Sites in the United States, Italy and Spain provided acute and convalescent COVID-19 samples. PBMCs, B-cell-depleted T cells, or T cells were the source of the cDNA or gDNA that made up the material.

V dropped 2 bases and J dropped 1 base, with 5 bases sitting between them. CDR3 size: 13 residues. The germline gives CDR1 MNHEY, CDR2 SVGAGI. As handled by the study authors: Amplification with reference gene primers provided the estimates of nucleated cell counts. Repertoires were generated with immunoSEQ multiplex PCR, while TCRdb's copy carries only in-frame clones and drops some. V and J calls and clone size are as listed in that table; D and trimming were resolved from the DNA. In the table there are roughly 200,000 clones, about 85% of which are singletons. This clone was found once. The sequenced material came from peripheral blood. The rearrangement joins TRBV6-5 to TRBJ1-1, with D uncertain. The TCR comes from a man aged 60-69 years with active or convalescent COVID-19. The CDR3 DNA follows: TGTGCCAGCAGTTACCGACAGAACACTGAAGCTTTCTTT. This sequence encodes CASSYRQNTEAFF.